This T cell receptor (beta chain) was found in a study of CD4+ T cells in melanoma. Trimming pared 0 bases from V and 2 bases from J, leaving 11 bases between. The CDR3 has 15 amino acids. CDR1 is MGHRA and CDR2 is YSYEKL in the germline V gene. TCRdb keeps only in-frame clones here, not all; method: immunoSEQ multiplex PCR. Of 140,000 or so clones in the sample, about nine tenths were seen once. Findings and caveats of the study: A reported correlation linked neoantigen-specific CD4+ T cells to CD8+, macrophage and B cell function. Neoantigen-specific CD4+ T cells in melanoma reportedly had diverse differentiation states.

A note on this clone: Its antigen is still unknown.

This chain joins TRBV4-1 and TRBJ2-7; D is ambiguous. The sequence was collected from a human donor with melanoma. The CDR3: CASSQDHLGTYEQYF. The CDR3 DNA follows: TGCGCCAGCAGCCAAGATCACTTGGGAACCTACGAGCAGTACTTC.